This T cell receptor beta chain was observed in a study of spatial heterogeneity in lung cancer. V was clipped by 6 bases and J by 3 bases, with 15 bases between them. Germline V gene lookup returns CDR1 MDHEN and CDR2 SYDVKM. This CDR3 has 14 amino acids. Time point denoted: blood at routine non-recurrence follow-up after resection. Tumor, nontumor lung or frozen PBMC supplied whole RNA, sequenced without sorting. TCRdb fed the 5' RACE reads into MiXCR, producing one record per CDR3 protein. Of about 120,000 distinct CDR3 sequences in the sample, approximately 10% are singletons; the top ten hold approximately 24%. This clonotype was detected ten times or more.

The chain combines TRBV28 with TRBJ2-7, with D perhaps matching TRBD1 or TRBD2 (5 bases each). The origin of this receptor is a female donor with early-stage non-small cell lung cancer. This specimen was PBMCs, taken at follow-up. The CDR3 is CASSHGTGYYEQYF. CDR3 sequence (DNA): TGTGCCAGCAGCCACGGGACCGGATACTACGAGCAGTACTTC.